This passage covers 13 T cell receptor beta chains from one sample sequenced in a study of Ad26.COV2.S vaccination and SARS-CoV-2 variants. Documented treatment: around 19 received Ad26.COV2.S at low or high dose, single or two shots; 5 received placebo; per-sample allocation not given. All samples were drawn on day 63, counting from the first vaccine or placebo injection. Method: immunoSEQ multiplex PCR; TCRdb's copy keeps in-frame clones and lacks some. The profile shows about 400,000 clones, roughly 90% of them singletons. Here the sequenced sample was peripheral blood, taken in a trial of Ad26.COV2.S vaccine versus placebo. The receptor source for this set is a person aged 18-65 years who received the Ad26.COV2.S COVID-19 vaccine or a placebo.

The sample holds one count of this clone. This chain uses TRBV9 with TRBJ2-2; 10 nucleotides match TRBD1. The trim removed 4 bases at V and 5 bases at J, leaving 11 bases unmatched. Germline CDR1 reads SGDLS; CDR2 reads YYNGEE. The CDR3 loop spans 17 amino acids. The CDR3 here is CASSPYGQGGRTGELFF. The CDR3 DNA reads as TGTGCCAGCAGCCCCTATGGACAGGGGGGTAGGACCGGGGAGCTGTTTTTT.

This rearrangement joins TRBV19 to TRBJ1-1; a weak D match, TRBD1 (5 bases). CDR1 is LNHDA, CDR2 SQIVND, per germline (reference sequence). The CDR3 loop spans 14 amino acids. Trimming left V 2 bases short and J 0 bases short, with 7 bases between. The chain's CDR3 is CASSIWGMNTEAFF. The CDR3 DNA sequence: TGTGCCAGTAGTATATGGGGCATGAACACTGAAGCTTTCTTT.

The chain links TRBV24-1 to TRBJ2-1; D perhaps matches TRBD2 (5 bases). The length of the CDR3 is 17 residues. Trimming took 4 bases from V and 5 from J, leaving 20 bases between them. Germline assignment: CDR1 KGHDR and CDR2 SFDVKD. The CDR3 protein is CATSDPSRDLRDNEQFF. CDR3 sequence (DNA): TGTGCCACCAGTGACCCCTCAAGGGATTTGAGGGACAATGAGCAGTTCTTC.

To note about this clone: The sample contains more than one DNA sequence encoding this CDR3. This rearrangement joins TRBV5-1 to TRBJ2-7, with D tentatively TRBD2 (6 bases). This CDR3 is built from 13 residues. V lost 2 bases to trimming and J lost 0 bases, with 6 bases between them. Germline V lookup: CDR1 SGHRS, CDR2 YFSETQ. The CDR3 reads CASSLAGSYEQYF. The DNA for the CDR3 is TGCGCCAGCAGCTTAGCGGGCTCCTACGAGCAGTACTTC.

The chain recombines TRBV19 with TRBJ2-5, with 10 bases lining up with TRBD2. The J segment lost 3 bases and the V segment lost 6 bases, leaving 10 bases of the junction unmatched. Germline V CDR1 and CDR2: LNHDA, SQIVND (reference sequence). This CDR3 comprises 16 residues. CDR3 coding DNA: TGTGCCAGTAGCAGAACGCCGGGACTAGCGAAAGAGACCCAGTACTTC. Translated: CASSRTPGLAKETQYF.

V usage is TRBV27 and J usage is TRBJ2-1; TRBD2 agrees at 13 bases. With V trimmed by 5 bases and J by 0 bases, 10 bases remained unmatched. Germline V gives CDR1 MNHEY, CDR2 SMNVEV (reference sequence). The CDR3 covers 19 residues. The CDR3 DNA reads TGTGCCAGCAGTACTACTAGCGGGGGGGCCCTCCACTCCTACAATGAGCAGTTCTTC. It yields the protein CASSTTSGGALHSYNEQFF.

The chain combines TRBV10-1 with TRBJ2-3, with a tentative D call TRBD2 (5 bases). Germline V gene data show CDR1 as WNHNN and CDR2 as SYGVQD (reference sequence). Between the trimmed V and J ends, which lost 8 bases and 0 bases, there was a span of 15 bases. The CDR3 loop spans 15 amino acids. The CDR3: CASSEGLRSTDTQYF. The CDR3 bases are TGCGCCAGCTCGGAAGGACTCCGCAGCACAGATACGCAGTATTTT.

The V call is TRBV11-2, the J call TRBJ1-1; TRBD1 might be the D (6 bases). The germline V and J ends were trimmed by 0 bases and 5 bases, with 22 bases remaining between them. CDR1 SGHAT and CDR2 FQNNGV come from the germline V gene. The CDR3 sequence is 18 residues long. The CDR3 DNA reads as TGTGCCAGCAGCTTAGACGGCCCTTCGGGGGGCAGGCGTACTGAAGCTTTCTTT. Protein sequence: CASSLDGPSGGRRTEAFF.

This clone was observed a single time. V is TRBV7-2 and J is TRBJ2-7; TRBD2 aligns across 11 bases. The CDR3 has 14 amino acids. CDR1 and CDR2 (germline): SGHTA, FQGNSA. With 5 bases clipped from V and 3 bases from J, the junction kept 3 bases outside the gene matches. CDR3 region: CASSPTSGDYEQYF. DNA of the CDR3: TGTGCCAGCAGCCCGACTAGCGGGGACTACGAGCAGTACTTC.

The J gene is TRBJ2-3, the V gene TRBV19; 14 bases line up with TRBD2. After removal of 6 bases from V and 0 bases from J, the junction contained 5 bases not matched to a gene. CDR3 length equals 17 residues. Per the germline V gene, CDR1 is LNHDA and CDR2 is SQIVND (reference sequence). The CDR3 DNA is TGTGCCAGTAGGGGACTAGCGGGGGCGACTAGCACAGATACGCAGTATTTT. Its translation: CASRGLAGATSTDTQYF. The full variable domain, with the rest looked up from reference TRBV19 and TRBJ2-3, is DGGITQSPKYLFRKEGQNVTLSCEQNLNHDAMYWYRQDPGQGLRLIYYSQIVNDFQKGDIAEGYSVSREKKESFPLTVTSAQKNPTAFYLCASRGLAGATSTDTQYFGPGTRLTVL.

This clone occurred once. CDR3 DNA sequence: TGTGCCAGCAGCCCCCCGGGGGGCGAGCAGTACTTC. Translated, it gives CASSPPGGEQYF. The gene calls are TRBV7-2 and TRBJ2-7, with 7 nucleotides matching TRBD2. J was trimmed by 6 bases and V by 5 bases; bases with no gene match: 4. Germline CDR1 reads SGHTA; CDR2 reads FQGNSA. This CDR3 is 12 amino acids long. Drawing the rest from reference TRBV7-2 and TRBJ2-7, the complete variable domain is GAGVSQSPSNKVTEKGKDVELRCDPISGHTALYWYRQSLGQGLEFLIYFQGNSAPDKSGLPSDRFSAERTGGSVSTLTIQRTQQEDSAVYLCASSPPGGEQYFGPGTRLTVT.

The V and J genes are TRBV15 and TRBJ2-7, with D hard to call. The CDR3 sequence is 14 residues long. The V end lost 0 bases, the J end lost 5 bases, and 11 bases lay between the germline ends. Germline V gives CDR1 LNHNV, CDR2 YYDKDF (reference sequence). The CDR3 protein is CATSRDRSGDEQYF. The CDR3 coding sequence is TGTGCCACCAGCAGAGATCGGAGTGGAGACGAGCAGTACTTC.

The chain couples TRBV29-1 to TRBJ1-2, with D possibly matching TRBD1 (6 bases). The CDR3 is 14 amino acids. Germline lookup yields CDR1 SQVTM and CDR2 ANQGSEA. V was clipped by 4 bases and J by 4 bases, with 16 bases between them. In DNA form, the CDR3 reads TGCAGCGTTGTAAACGCCAGGGGTGGCTATGGCTACACCTTC. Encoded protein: CSVVNARGGYGYTF. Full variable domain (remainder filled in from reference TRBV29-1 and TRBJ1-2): SAVISQKPSRDICQRGTSLTIQCQVDSQVTMMFWYRQQPGQSLTLIATANQGSEATYESGFVIDKFPISRPNLTFSTLTVSNMSPEDSSIYLCSVVNARGGYGYTFGSGTRLTVV.